The 22 T cell receptor beta chains given below trace back to one sample, sequenced in a study of cytomegalovirus exposure and HLA in healthy donors. The primer mix had 60 Vbeta and 13 Jbeta primers. The protocol was immunoSEQ multiplex PCR, while the TCRdb copy is restricted to in-frame clones and leaves out a portion. The sample yields about 70,000 clones, more than 80% seen once. Input material: PBMCs. Receptors were obtained from a woman aged 25 to 39 in good health and CMV-seronegative.

Remarks on this clone: A junction end diverges from the germline sequence, so it may reflect a read error. The chain recombines TRBV2 with TRBJ1-4, with D possibly matching TRBD1 (5 bases). This CDR3 spans 14 amino acids. The V gene's germline CDR1 is SNHLY and CDR2 FYNNEI. The DNA of the CDR3 is TGTGCCAGCAGTGATAGGGGAGGTGGGGAAAAACTGCTTTTT. Residues: CASSDRGGGEKLLF. The complete variable domain, with remaining parts taken from reference TRBV2 and TRBJ1-4, reads EPEVTQTPSHQVTQMGQEVILRCVPISNHLYFYWYRQILGQKVEFLVSFYNNEISEKSEIFDDQFSVERPDGSNFTLKIRSTKLEDSAMYFCASSDRGGGEKLLFGSGTQLSVL.

In regard to this clone: A junction end diverges from the germline sequence, so it may reflect a read error. The rearrangement uses TRBV7-9 and TRBJ2-7, with D possibly being TRBD2 (5 bases). This CDR3 has 14 amino acids. Germline V lookup: CDR1 SEHNR, CDR2 FQNEAQ (reference sequence). Written as DNA, the CDR3 is TGTGCCGGCAGCTTAAGGACTGGCACCTACGAGCAGTACTTC. The encoded protein is CAGSLRTGTYEQYF.

The chain has TRBV4-1 and TRBJ2-5; the D gene is possibly TRBD2 (6 bases). The J call is doubtful: the DNA matches TRBJ2-7 better. The CDR3 covers 15 residues. The germline V gene encodes CDR1 MGHRA and CDR2 YSYEKL. CDR3 loop: CASSQDLGLTYEQYF. The CDR3 coding sequence is TGCGCCAGCAGCCAAGATTTGGGACTGACCTACGAGCAGTACTTC.

This clone is a singleton in its sample. The V call is TRBV19, the J call TRBJ2-3; a weak D match, TRBD2 (7 bases). Trimming removed 4 bases from V and 5 bases from J, with 16 bases in between. This CDR3 spans 15 amino acids. Looked up from germline, CDR1 is LNHDA and CDR2 is SQIVND (reference sequence). The CDR3 bases are TGTGCCAGTAGTACCCCTGGGAGGGGGGTAGATACGCAGTATTTT. It is translated as CASSTPGRGVDTQYF.

The CDR3 region is CASSLPGGGDEQFF. The CDR3 coding sequence is TGTGCCAGCAGCTTACCGGGAGGGGGCGATGAGCAGTTCTTC. The genes are TRBV11-2 and TRBJ2-1; D perhaps matches TRBD2 (8 bases). The CDR3 spans 14 residues. Trimming shortened V by 2 bases and J by 8 bases, and 13 bases separated the two germline ends. The germline gives CDR1 SGHAT, CDR2 FQNNGV.

This chain uses TRBV5-1 with TRBJ2-1, with a possible D match to TRBD2 (5 bases). The CDR3 runs to 16 residues. The V end lost 2 bases, the J end lost 8 bases, and 20 bases lay between the germline ends. CDR1 SGHRS and CDR2 YFSETQ come from the germline V gene. CDR3: CASSFSSAAGGDEQFF. In DNA form, the CDR3 reads TGCGCCAGCAGCTTTTCCTCGGCGGCAGGAGGAGATGAGCAGTTCTTC.

The V and J genes are TRBV5-6 and TRBJ2-2; 8 bases line up with TRBD2. J gave up 7 bases and V 5 bases, and 7 bases lay outside the gene matches. Germline V gene data show CDR1 as SGHDT and CDR2 as YYEEEE. The CDR3 loop spans 14 amino acids. In nucleotides, the CDR3 is TGTGCCAGCAGGGAGACTAGCGTAGACGGGGAGCTGTTTTTT. This encodes CASRETSVDGELFF.

This chain connects TRBV6-5 to TRBJ1-3; D might be TRBD1 (5 bases). The germline V gene encodes CDR1 MNHEY and CDR2 SVGAGI. The CDR3 is 15 amino acids. The V end lost 1 base, the J end lost 4 bases, and 11 bases lay between the germline ends. CDR3 in amino acids: CASSYYQGSGNTIYF. The CDR3 DNA sequence: TGTGCCAGCAGTTACTATCAGGGATCCGGAAACACCATATATTTT.

This clone was detected only once. The J gene is TRBJ2-5, the V gene TRBV30, with 10 bases aligning to TRBD2. After removal of 0 bases from V and 5 bases from J, the junction contained 3 bases not matched to a gene. Germline CDR1 GTSNPN, CDR2 SVGIG (reference sequence). The length of the CDR3 is 14 residues. The CDR3: CAWSVAGGPETQYF. In DNA form, the CDR3 reads TGTGCCTGGAGTGTAGCGGGAGGGCCGGAGACCCAGTACTTC.

The chain uses TRBV15 and TRBJ2-3; no firm D call. Trimming left V 0 bases short and J 6 bases short, with 7 bases between. This CDR3 comprises 13 residues. Looked up from germline, CDR1 is LNHNV and CDR2 is YYDKDF (reference sequence). As DNA, the CDR3 is TGTGCCACCAGCAGAGATCTATCGGATACGCAGTATTTT. As protein: CATSRDLSDTQYF.

V usage is TRBV11-3 and J usage is TRBJ1-2; TRBD1 is a possible D gene (5 bases). Germline values: CDR1 SGHNT, CDR2 YENEEA. The CDR3 is 14 residues long. The V end was cut by 0 bases, the J end by 1 base, with 6 bases between. The chain's CDR3 is CASSLEGGNYGYTF. In DNA, the CDR3 is TGTGCCAGCAGCTTAGAGGGGGGTAACTATGGCTACACCTTC.

This chain joins TRBV7-8 and TRBJ1-5; D is perhaps TRBD1 (5 bases). The CDR3 contains 15 residues. Looked up from germline, CDR1 is SGHVS and CDR2 is FQNEAQ. Deletions cut 1 base from V and 7 bases from J, with 14 bases between. CDR3 DNA sequence: TGTGCCAGCAGCTTAGATGTCAGGGCTGGCCAGCCCCAGCATTTT. Amino acids: CASSLDVRAGQPQHF. Looking up the rest from reference TRBV7-8 and TRBJ1-5 gives the full variable domain: GAGVSQSPRYKVAKRGQDVALRCDPISGHVSLFWYQQALGQGPEFLTYFQNEAQLDKSGLPSDRFFAERPEGSVSTLKIQRTQQEDSAVYLCASSLDVRAGQPQHFGDGTRLSIL.

The rearrangement uses TRBV6-6 and TRBJ2-2; 9 bases map to TRBD1. The CDR3 has 16 amino acids. V dropped 4 bases and J dropped 5; count of bases not matched to a gene: 8. CDR1 MNHNY and CDR2 SVGAGI come from the germline V gene (reference sequence). The DNA of the CDR3 is TGTGCCAGCAGTTCCCAGGGACAGGGAGATACCGGGGAGCTGTTTTTT. Its translation: CASSSQGQGDTGELFF.

The J gene is TRBJ1-1, the V gene TRBV19, with D unclear. CDR1 is LNHDA and CDR2 is SQIVND in the germline V gene (reference sequence). V lost 2 bases and J 1 base, leaving 11 bases between the germline ends. CDR3 length: 15 amino acids. CDR3 DNA sequence: TGTGCCAGTAGTATAAATGCACAGCCGAACACTGAAGCTTTCTTT. Encoded protein: CASSINAQPNTEAFF.

Turning to this clone: Additional DNA sequences in this sample encode the identical CDR3. The chain recombines TRBV6-5 with TRBJ2-7; 7 bases map to TRBD1. The V gene's germline CDR1 is MNHEY and CDR2 SVGAGI. There are 13 residues in the CDR3. J was trimmed by 2 bases and V by 4 bases; bases with no gene match: 2. As DNA, the CDR3 is TGTGCCAGCAGTTTGCAGGGGGCCTACGAGCAGTACTTC. Its translation: CASSLQGAYEQYF.

The chain has TRBV11-3 and TRBJ1-1; no definite D call. Germline V gene data show CDR1 as SGHNT and CDR2 as YENEEA. Trimming pared 5 bases from V and 8 bases from J, leaving 9 bases between. This CDR3 comprises 11 residues. The CDR3 sequence: CASSQASEAFF. The DNA of the CDR3 is TGTGCCAGCAGCCAAGCGTCAGAAGCTTTCTTT.

A few counts support this clone. The chain is built from TRBV7-9 and TRBJ2-5; 9 nucleotides agree with TRBD1. V lost 4 bases and J lost 3; bases outside the gene matches: 6. This CDR3 comprises 15 residues. Germline V lookup: CDR1 SEHNR, CDR2 FQNEAQ (reference sequence). The CDR3 region has the DNA TGTGCCAGCAGCTCCCGGGACAGGGTTGAAGAGACCCAGTACTTC. Encoded protein: CASSSRDRVEETQYF.

The V call is TRBV19, the J call TRBJ2-1, with D possibly matching TRBD2 (5 bases). V was trimmed by 5 bases and J by 2 bases, leaving 16 bases between them. Germline V gene sequence: CDR1 LNHDA, CDR2 SQIVND (reference sequence). This CDR3 spans 16 amino acids. In nucleotides, the CDR3 is TGTGCCAGTAGTGGCCGGGGTAGTGGCGCCTACAATGAGCAGTTCTTC. Amino acid sequence: CASSGRGSGAYNEQFF. Full variable domain (remainder filled in from reference TRBV19 and TRBJ2-1): DGGITQSPKYLFRKEGQNVTLSCEQNLNHDAMYWYRQDPGQGLRLIYYSQIVNDFQKGDIAEGYSVSREKKESFPLTVTSAQKNPTAFYLCASSGRGSGAYNEQFFGPGTRLTVL.

The chain combines TRBV28 with TRBJ2-3, with 8 bases fitting TRBD2. Germline CDR1 is MDHEN and CDR2 is SYDVKM. This CDR3 has 16 residues. V lost 3 bases to trimming and J lost 6 bases; unmatched junction nucleotides: 11. CDR3 DNA sequence: TGTGCCAGCAGTTTGCGTGACGGGAGGGCCGGGGATACGCAGTATTTT. Its translation is CASSLRDGRAGDTQYF.

The rearrangement links TRBV19 to TRBJ2-7; D is ambiguous. The V gene lost 4 bases and the J gene lost 1 base, with 8 bases spanning the gap. CDR3 length: 13 amino acids. Germline CDR1 LNHDA, CDR2 SQIVND (reference sequence). As DNA, the CDR3 is TGTGCCAGTAGTAGTTCGGGTTCCTACGAGCAGTACTTC. The encoded protein is CASSSSGSYEQYF.

J is TRBJ2-5 and V is TRBV6-6, with 8 bases fitting TRBD1. The J call is uncertain, as TRBJ2-7 better fits the DNA end. This CDR3 comprises 16 residues. Germline V gene data show CDR1 as MNHNY and CDR2 as SVGAGI (reference sequence). The CDR3 reads CASSYSLQGDSYEQYF. The CDR3 DNA reads TGTGCCAGCAGTTACTCGCTACAGGGGGATTCCTACGAGCAGTACTTC.

This rearrangement joins TRBV7-2 to TRBJ2-3, with a possible D match to TRBD2 (6 bases). This CDR3 has 14 residues. Germline CDR1 reads SGHTA; CDR2 reads FQGNSA. Trimming took off 3 bases at V and 10 bases at J, with 17 bases between the two ends. The CDR3 coding sequence is TGTGCCAGCAGCTTGTCGACTAGAAGGGAAGCGCAGTATTTT. It codes for CASSLSTRREAQYF. The variable domain in full, completed from reference TRBV7-2 and TRBJ2-3, reads GAGVSQSPSNKVTEKGKDVELRCDPISGHTALYWYRQSLGQGLEFLIYFQGNSAPDKSGLPSDRFSAERTGGSVSTLTIQRTQQEDSAVYLCASSLSTRREAQYFGPGTRLTVL.